The 6 T cell receptor beta chains in this list originate from one sample, sequenced in a study of T-cell reconstitution after alpha-beta-depleted transplantation in children. The TCRbeta library incorporated unique molecular identifiers. MiXCR, run by TCRdb on the PCR reads, gives a single entry per CDR3 protein. This table holds roughly 180,000 distinct CDR3 sequences, 11% found once. The sequenced sample was PBMCs, obtained before TCRalphabeta/CD19-depleted stem cell transplant. The source of these receptors is a boy younger than 10 with acute myeloid leukemia, due to receive a stem cell transplant.

The table lists this clonotype with many counts. This chain joins TRBV28 and TRBJ2-7, with D possibly being TRBD1 or TRBD2 (5 bases each). Germline CDR1 reads MDHEN; CDR2 reads SYDVKM. V lost 6 bases to trimming and J lost 6 bases, with 18 bases between them. The CDR3 has 14 residues. The CDR3 reads CASSDPGGGGEQYF. The CDR3 region has the DNA TGTGCCAGCAGCGACCCGGGTGGTGGGGGCGAGCAGTACTTC. Using reference TRBV28 and TRBJ2-7 for the parts outside the CDR3, the full variable domain is DVKVTQSSRYLVKRTGEKVFLECVQDMDHENMFWYRQDPGLGLRLIYFSYDVKMKEKGDIPEGYSVSREKKERFSLILESASTNQTSMYLCASSDPGGGGEQYFGPGTRLTVT.

This clonotype was seen at least ten times. The chain couples TRBV28 to TRBJ2-5; 7 bases are shared with TRBD1. This CDR3 contains 14 residues. Losses at the gene ends were 6 bases for V and 3 bases for J; bases not matched to a gene: 7. The germline V gene encodes CDR1 MDHEN and CDR2 SYDVKM. CDR3 DNA: TGTGCCAGCAGGAATACAGGGGTTGAAGAGACCCAGTACTTC. It translates to CASRNTGVEETQYF.

This clonotype is medium-sized (0.01 to 0.1%) in the sample. This chain links TRBV12-3 or TRBV12-4 with TRBJ2-3; 9 positions agree with TRBD2. There are 14 residues in the CDR3. Germline trimming cut 3 bases from V and 5 bases from J; bases unmatched to any gene: 3. CDR3 sequence: CASSFGGGGDTQYF. The CDR3 DNA is TGTGCCAGCAGTTTCGGCGGGGGGGGAGATACGCAGTATTTT.

This clonotype was counted ten times or more. The chain carries TRBV29-1 and TRBJ1-1; D remains ambiguous. The V and J ends lost 4 bases and 1 base respectively, with 7 bases between them. This CDR3 has 12 amino acids. Germline values: CDR1 SQVTM, CDR2 ANQGSEA. CDR3 loop: CSVASGNTEAFF. CDR3 bases: TGCAGCGTTGCATCAGGGAACACTGAAGCTTTCTTT.

The table lists this clonotype with many counts. The V and J genes are TRBV4-2 and TRBJ1-3; D gene uncertain. Germline values: CDR1 LGHNA, CDR2 YNFKEQ. The CDR3 totals 16 residues. The V and J ends lost 0 bases and 1 base respectively, with 10 bases between them. CDR3 in amino acids: CASSQEGVRSGNTIYF. The CDR3 DNA is TGTGCCAGCAGCCAAGAGGGTGTCAGATCTGGAAACACCATATATTTT.

There are many counts of this clonotype. This rearrangement joins TRBV5-1 to TRBJ2-1, with D perhaps matching TRBD2 (5 bases). The CDR3 has 16 residues. V was trimmed by 1 base and J by 4 bases, leaving 15 bases between them. Germline V gives CDR1 SGHRS, CDR2 YFSETQ. CDR3 protein: CASSLTKRTLYNEQFF. CDR3 in DNA: TGCGCCAGCAGCTTGACCAAAAGGACTCTGTACAATGAGCAGTTCTTC.